Listed below are T cell receptor beta chains from one sample, sequenced in a study of blood T cell repertoires in COVID-19. Assay used: immunoSEQ multiplex PCR; TCRdb lists only in-frame clones, some missing. The profile covers under 150,000 clones, with about 85% appearing a single time and around 5.5% taken by the ten largest. Sequencing was performed on peripheral blood. Receptors originate from a woman between 55 and 75 years old with COVID-19, enrolled during active disease. Both conserved end residues are part of each CDR3. D genes are given only for firm matches. Rows may omit the clone size; those that give it use once, few, many or a size class.

V gene	D gene	clone size	J gene	CDR3 protein	CDR3 DNA
TRBV6-1	-	-	TRBJ1-2	CASSESWGDRGYTF	TGTGCCAGCAGTGAGTCGTGGGGGGATAGGGGCTACACCTTC
TRBV5-1	TRBD1	-	TRBJ2-7	CASSTLWDRGPQPAYEQYF	TGCGCCAGCAGCACACTCTGGGACAGGGGGCCCCAACCGGCCTACGAGCAGTACTTC
TRBV7-2	TRBD1	-	TRBJ1-1	CASSRTGWGTEAFF	TGTGCCAGCAGCCGGACAGGGTGGGGGACTGAAGCTTTCTTT
TRBV2	TRBD1	-	TRBJ1-4	CASSVRQGFSNEKLFF	TGTGCCAGCAGTGTCCGACAGGGGTTTTCTAATGAAAAACTGTTTTTT
TRBV6-1	-	-	TRBJ1-4	CASSEAGGDEKLFF	TGTGCCAGCAGTGAGGCGGGGGGCGATGAAAAACTGTTTTTT
TRBV11-2	-	-	TRBJ1-3	CASRRANTIYF	TGTGCCAGCCGGCGGGCAAACACCATATATTTT
TRBV29-1	-	-	TRBJ1-2	CSAGTGTPYGYTF	TGCAGCGCCGGGACCGGGACACCCTATGGCTACACCTTC
TRBV19	-	-	TRBJ2-7	CASSMSGRTPFYEQYF	TGTGCCAGTAGTATGTCGGGGAGGACACCGTTCTACGAGCAGTACTTC
TRBV5-8	TRBD1	-	TRBJ2-7	CASSPLPGQAYEQYF	TGTGCCAGCAGCCCATTACCGGGACAGGCCTACGAGCAGTACTTC
TRBV6-1	-	few	TRBJ1-5	CASSEARIVGPQPQHF	TGTGCCAGCAGTGAAGCGCGAATCGTTGGGCCCCAGCCCCAGCATTTT
TRBV18	TRBD1	-	TRBJ1-2	CASSPTDRDDYGYTF	TGTGCCAGCTCACCTACGGACAGGGATGACTATGGCTACACCTTC
TRBV7-9	-	-	TRBJ2-7	CASSSDRWTYEQYF	TGTGCCAGCAGCTCAGACAGGTGGACCTACGAGCAGTACTTC
TRBV27	TRBD1	-	TRBJ1-4	CASSLYRGLTNEKLFF	TGTGCCAGCAGTTTATACAGGGGTTTAACTAATGAAAAACTGTTTTTT
TRBV7-9	-	-	TRBJ1-1	CASSLVWTTGIGSNTEAFF	TGTGCCAGCAGCTTAGTTTGGACCACCGGGATCGGCTCGAACACTGAAGCTTTCTTT
TRBV10-2	TRBD2	-	TRBJ2-1	CASWGLAGAASYNEQFF	TGCGCCAGCTGGGGACTAGCGGGTGCCGCCTCCTACAATGAGCAGTTCTTC
TRBV7-3	-	-	TRBJ1-2	CASSLNDGGRNGYTF	TGTGCCAGCAGCTTAAACGACGGAGGCAGGAACGGCTACACCTTC
TRBV6-6	TRBD1	once	TRBJ1-2	CASSPDRVYGYTF	TGTGCCAGCAGCCCGGACAGGGTGTATGGCTACACCTTC
TRBV5-4	TRBD1	-	TRBJ2-1	CASSLPGQYNEQFF	TGTGCCAGCAGCTTACCGGGACAGTACAATGAGCAGTTCTTC
TRBV14	-	-	TRBJ2-7	CASSERSGSSYEQYF	TGTGCCAGCAGCGAGCGCTCGGGGAGCTCCTACGAGCAGTACTTC
TRBV7-3	TRBD2	-	TRBJ2-1	CASSRSGGSYNEQFF	TGTGCCAGCAGCCGTAGCGGGGGCTCCTACAATGAGCAGTTCTTC
TRBV18	TRBD1	-	TRBJ1-5	CASSRGQINFNQPQHF	TGTGCCAGCTCACGGGGACAGATTAACTTCAATCAGCCCCAGCATTTT
TRBV6-5	TRBD1	-	TRBJ2-1	CASSPPGQGTGEQFF	TGTGCCAGCAGTCCTCCGGGACAGGGGACGGGGGAGCAGTTCTTC
TRBV6-2/TRBV6-3	-	-	TRBJ1-1	CASSYGRYTEAFF	TGTGCCAGCAGTTATGGTAGATACACTGAAGCTTTCTTT
TRBV6-5	TRBD1	-	TRBJ1-2	CASSSGGSVRGYTF	TGTGCCAGCAGTTCAGGGGGTTCTGTAAGGGGCTACACCTTC
TRBV6-2/TRBV6-3	-	-	TRBJ2-3	CASSFAGADTQYF	TGTGCCAGCAGCTTCGCAGGGGCAGATACGCAGTATTTT
TRBV11-2	TRBD1	-	TRBJ1-6	CASSSLTGRSPLHF	TGTGCCAGCAGCTCCCTGACAGGGCGATCACCCCTCCACTTT
TRBV7-9	TRBD1	-	TRBJ1-1	CASSHATGFTEAFF	TGTGCCAGCAGCCACGCGACAGGGTTCACTGAAGCTTTCTTT
TRBV6-5	-	-	TRBJ1-6	CASSRTGNSPLHF	TGTGCCAGCAGTAGGACGGGGAATTCACCCCTCCACTTT
TRBV5-1	-	-	TRBJ2-1	CASSLGAGSYNEQFF	TGCGCCAGCAGCTTGGGGGCAGGCTCCTACAATGAGCAGTTCTTC
TRBV5-4	TRBD2	-	TRBJ2-5	CASRERGGRETQYF	TGTGCCAGTCGAGAGCGGGGGGGCCGAGAGACCCAGTACTTC
TRBV24-1	TRBD2	-	TRBJ2-1	CATSDPGGAQFF	TGTGCCACCAGTGACCCCGGGGGGGCGCAGTTCTTC
TRBV19	-	-	TRBJ2-1	CASSSGSLSSYNEQFF	TGTGCCAGTAGTAGCGGGTCGCTAAGCTCCTACAATGAGCAGTTCTTC
TRBV29-1	-	-	TRBJ2-7	CSVESGLLGSSSYEQYF	TGCAGCGTTGAATCAGGGCTTTTAGGATCAAGCTCCTACGAGCAGTACTTC
TRBV4-2	-	-	TRBJ1-6	CASSQETGRYNSPLHF	TGTGCCAGCAGCCAGGAAACAGGCCGTTATAATTCACCCCTCCACTTT
TRBV2	-	-	TRBJ1-5	CASRTGQFGNQPQHF	TGTGCCAGCAGGACGGGACAATTTGGAAATCAGCCCCAGCATTTT
TRBV6-4	-	-	TRBJ1-5	CASSRFPRNQPQHF	TGTGCCAGCAGTCGTTTTCCCCGCAATCAGCCCCAGCATTTT
TRBV24-1	-	-	TRBJ1-5	CATSQQSNQPQHF	TGTGCCACCAGTCAACAGTCAAATCAGCCCCAGCATTTT
TRBV10-3	TRBD1	-	TRBJ1-4	CAIRPGQGSTNEKLFF	TGTGCCATCAGGCCGGGACAGGGATCGACTAATGAAAAACTGTTTTTT
TRBV5-1	-	-	TRBJ1-2	CASSPGENYGYTF	TGCGCCAGCAGCCCGGGAGAAAACTATGGCTACACCTTC
TRBV7-9	TRBD2	-	TRBJ2-7	CASSLALAGGKSEQYF	TGTGCCAGCAGCTTAGCCCTAGCGGGGGGAAAGAGCGAGCAGTACTTC
TRBV6-1	-	-	TRBJ2-3	CASSEESRSSTDTQYF	TGTGCCAGCAGTGAAGAAAGCAGGTCGAGCACAGATACGCAGTATTTT
TRBV27	-	few	TRBJ1-2	CASRAAYGYTF	TGTGCCAGCAGGGCGGCCTATGGCTACACCTTC
TRBV5-1	TRBD1	-	TRBJ2-7	CASSRDSLVSSEQYF	TGCGCCAGCAGCAGGGACAGTCTTGTATCGTCCGAGCAGTACTTC
TRBV5-4	TRBD2	-	TRBJ2-3	CASSLTSGDTQYF	TGTGCCAGCAGCTTGACTAGCGGTGATACGCAGTATTTT
TRBV30	TRBD1	-	TRBJ1-5	CAWMQGVGPQHF	TGTGCCTGGATGCAGGGGGTCGGGCCCCAGCATTTT
TRBV24-1	-	-	TRBJ1-1	CATRTALNTEAFF	TGTGCCACCCGGACAGCCTTGAACACTGAAGCTTTCTTT
TRBV5-5	TRBD1	-	TRBJ2-7	CASSLSPMGQDHYEQYF	TGTGCCAGCAGCTTGAGTCCGATGGGACAGGACCATTACGAGCAGTACTTC